A selection of T cell receptor beta chains follows, all from one sample in a study of CXCR3-negative and CXCR3-positive naive CD8 T cells. TCRdb re-called the 5' RACE reads, yielding one record per CDR3 amino acid sequence without DNA. The sample holds around 160,000 distinct CDR3 sequences. The sequenced sample was naive CXCR3+ CD8+ T cells from blood. These receptors were obtained from a human donor in good health. Some clones in this sample may be carry-over from other donors' samples. The CDR3 runs from the conserved cysteine through the conserved F or W. Fields, in order: V gene, J gene, CDR3 protein.

>TRBV14|TRBJ2-5
CASRMGTGQETQYF
>TRBV30|TRBJ2-1
CAWSVGQGINEQFF
>TRBV5-1|TRBJ2-1
CASSLLGINEQLF
>TRBV9|TRBJ1-1
CASSVGPNTEAFF
>TRBV7-2|TRBJ2-7
CASSLSRGRSHEQYF
>TRBV7-2|TRBJ1-5
CASGTGPGGNQPQHF
>TRBV7-9|TRBJ2-2
CASNGKVTGELFF
>TRBV13|TRBJ2-5
CASSRGGLAGDIQETQYF
>TRBV20-1|TRBJ2-3
CSRAASSDTDTQYF
>TRBV7-8|TRBJ2-3
CASSLAGTSGGASDTQYF
>TRBV29-1|TRBJ1-2
CSVGGAGGASNYGYTF
>TRBV5-1|TRBJ2-7
CASSFKTDAYEQYF
>TRBV28|TRBJ2-7
CATQETYEQYF
>TRBV4-2|TRBJ2-7
CASSQDITYEQYF
>TRBV7-2|TRBJ2-3
CASSLKSGGATDTQYF
>TRBV6-2/TRBV6-3|TRBJ2-1
CASASPSGGAGNEQFF
>TRBV25-1|TRBJ2-5
CASSASGRPSVETQYF
>TRBV5-6|TRBJ2-7
CASSLQTGRRYEQYF
>TRBV5-6|TRBJ2-1
CASSLVAGGPYNEQFF
>TRBV7-9|TRBJ2-7
CASSLVRDSGNYEQYF
>TRBV5-1|TRBJ2-7
CASSQGLASPYEQYF
>TRBV21-1|TRBJ1-6
CASSKANRFYNSPLHF
>TRBV2|TRBJ2-7
CASSELTGGYEQYF
>TRBV28|TRBJ2-5
CASSLEDRGVETQYF
>TRBV21-1|TRBJ2-7
CASSKARESYEQYF
>TRBV29-1|TRBJ2-3
CSVEWWTSGGTDTQYF
>TRBV29-1|TRBJ2-2
CSVVIGSNTGELFF
>TRBV7-9|TRBJ2-2
CASSSTRQNTGELFF
>TRBV29-1|TRBJ1-1
CSAESQGRHLNTEAFF
>TRBV9|TRBJ2-7
CASSPTLGQDEQYF
>TRBV5-1|TRBJ2-1
CASSFEYYYNEQFF
>TRBV20-1|TRBJ2-7
CSARGGAYYEQYF
>TRBV29-1|TRBJ1-1
CSVIRPTRNTEAFF
>TRBV6-6|TRBJ2-6
CASSKLSSGANVLTF
>TRBV6-5|TRBJ2-5
CASSYSKGVKGGETQYF
>TRBV2|TRBJ1-1
CASSEGPNTEAFF
>TRBV28|TRBJ1-2
CASSSPWTGGKGANYGYTF
>TRBV19|TRBJ2-7
CASSTAGGRVSYEQHF
>TRBV25-1|TRBJ2-1
CASSGLAGNEQFF
>TRBV29-1|TRBJ2-7
CSAGQGSDEQYF
>TRBV6-1|TRBJ2-7
CASTYRTYEQYF
>TRBV20-1|TRBJ2-3
CSARASGTGGTDTQYF
>TRBV20-1|TRBJ2-7
CSANPRTGIAYEQYF
>TRBV5-1|TRBJ2-7
CASSLPADEQYF
>TRBV11-3|TRBJ2-1
CASSLEAGGPNEQFF
>TRBV6-5|TRBJ2-5
CASSYSGRIPGTETQYF